The 9 T cell receptor beta chains given below trace back to one sample, sequenced in a study of Graves' ophthalmopathy and Graves' hyperthyroidism. The TCR beta CDR3 regions underwent amplification from RNA transcripts. Second-round multiplex PCR came after a first-round RT-PCR that employed HTBI primers. TCRdb recomputed calls from the multiplex PCR reads with MiXCR, one row per CDR3 protein. Of under 350,000 distinct CDR3 sequences listed, 17% were seen once; the top ten hold roughly 12%. Sequencing was performed on peripheral blood. These receptors were collected from an adult man with Graves' ophthalmopathy.

This clonotype has a count of ten or more. The V and J genes are TRBV18 and TRBJ1-1; weak D call: TRBD1 (5 bases). Trimming took 8 bases from V and 4 from J, leaving 14 bases between them. Germline CDR1 reads KGHSH; CDR2 reads LQKENI. The CDR3 sequence is 13 residues long. CDR3 sequence reads: CASAPNGGTEAFF. The CDR3 nucleotides read TGTGCCAGCGCTCCCAATGGGGGCACTGAAGCTTTCTTT.

V is TRBV6-1 and J is TRBJ2-5; D perhaps matches TRBD1 (6 bases). The length of the CDR3 is 13 residues. V dropped 8 bases and J dropped 1 base, with 11 bases sitting between them. Germline lookup yields CDR1 MNHNS and CDR2 SASEGT. Written as DNA, the CDR3 is TGTGCCAGCCAAACAGGGTCCCAAGAGACCCAGTACTTC. Translating it yields CASQTGSQETQYF.

The chain joins TRBV6-1 to TRBJ2-7; tentatively, D is TRBD1 (5 bases). V dropped 2 bases and J dropped 3 bases, with 11 bases sitting between them. CDR1 and CDR2 (germline): MNHNS, SASEGT. The CDR3 is 14 residues long. CDR3 region: CASSEWAGNYEQYF. In nucleotides, the CDR3 is TGTGCCAGCAGTGAATGGGCAGGGAACTACGAGCAGTACTTC.

The genes are TRBV10-3 and TRBJ1-1; the D is unclear. The V end was cut by 5 bases, the J end by 4 bases, with 20 bases between. The CDR3 is 16 amino acids. CDR1 and CDR2 from the germline V gene are ENHRY and SYGVKD. The CDR3 sequence: CAISRRVPSGSTEAFF. CDR3 bases: TGTGCCATCAGTCGGCGGGTTCCCTCGGGGAGCACTGAAGCTTTCTTT.

The genes are TRBV6-5 and TRBJ2-7; no clear D. The germline CDR1 and CDR2 sequences are MNHEY and SVGAGI. This CDR3 has 11 residues. Trimming removed 2 bases at V and 7 bases at J, with 6 bases between. The CDR3 DNA reads as TGTGCCAGCAGTTACCCACAGGAGCAGTACTTC. This sequence encodes CASSYPQEQYF.

This clonotype was counted ten times or more. V and J are TRBV6-2 or TRBV6-3 and TRBJ1-1; maybe TRBD1 (5 bases). The CDR3 totals 13 residues. With 6 bases removed from V and 4 bases from J, the gap between germline ends came to 12 bases. The V gene's germline CDR1 is MNHEY and CDR2 SVGEGT. The CDR3 DNA is TGTGCCAGCAGGCAGTCGGGGGGCACTGAAGCTTTCTTT. Amino acid sequence: CASRQSGGTEAFF.

This clonotype was seen repeatedly, ten times or more. V is TRBV30 and J is TRBJ1-1; 7 positions agree with TRBD1. There are 14 residues in the CDR3. V lost 1 base, J lost 9 bases, and 11 bases stayed unmatched. CDR1 is GTSNPN and CDR2 is SVGIG in the germline V gene (reference sequence). CDR3 in amino acids: CAWSDEGQTTQAFF. In nucleotides, the CDR3 is TGTGCCTGGAGTGACGAGGGACAGACTACCCAAGCTTTCTTT.

This chain connects TRBV5-5 to TRBJ1-1; no reliable D call. The CDR3 length is 15 residues. V was cut by 4 bases and J by 6 bases, with 19 bases left in between. Germline V CDR1 and CDR2: SGHKS, YYEKEE (reference sequence). The CDR3 sequence: CASSADGSKDAEAFF. The CDR3 bases are TGTGCCAGCAGCGCCGACGGTTCCAAGGACGCTGAAGCTTTCTTT.

At least ten counts were recorded for this clonotype. The V and J genes are TRBV6-5 and TRBJ2-7; TRBD1 is a possible D gene (5 bases). The V gene's germline CDR1 is MNHEY and CDR2 SVGAGI. The CDR3 runs to 12 residues. V gave up 7 bases and J gave up 4 bases, with 11 bases separating them. In DNA form, the CDR3 reads TGTGCCAGCACGGACACGTATTACGAGCAGTACTTC. Translation gives CASTDTYYEQYF.